This TCR beta chain originates from a study of blood T cell repertoires in COVID-19. Losses at the gene ends were 7 bases for V and 4 bases for J; bases not matched to a gene: 5. The CDR3 consists of 12 residues. Germline V gives CDR1 SGHKS, CDR2 YYEKEE (reference sequence). The authors' processing: Reference gene primers were amplified, and this amplification served to estimate nucleated cell counts. Clones were sequenced by immunoSEQ multiplex PCR, and TCRdb holds only the in-frame ones, with some missing. V and J calls and clone size are given by that table; D and trimming were obtained from the DNA. The sample has 150,000 or so clones; 75% to 90% are singletons.

This sequence joins TRBV5-5 and TRBJ2-7, with TRBD2 matching 7 bases. This sequence originates from a man aged 18 to 30 with COVID-19, enrolled during active disease. Sequenced sample: peripheral blood. The DNA for the CDR3 is TGTGCCAGCCGCGGCGGGGGATACGAGCAGTACTTC. Translation gives CASRGGGYEQYF.